These 23 T cell receptor beta chains share one sample of origin, sequenced in a study of OX40 agonist ivuxolimab in advanced cancers. Library preparation was by the immunoSEQ multiplex PCR assay. TCRdb stores this immuneACCESS table with in-frame sequences only. Part of the clones is absent; in the studies checked, under half of the shortfall reflects unresolved V genes, and no reason is known for the rest. In this sample the table shows 50,000 to 60,000 clones, around 90% of which occur a single time. The top ten clones comprise 4.5% to 5.5% of the sample. The input for sequencing was CD4+ or CD8+ T cells sorted from blood, taken in a trial of the OX40 agonist ivuxolimab. All receptors derive from an adult with an advanced solid tumor such as melanoma, head and neck, liver or kidney cancer.

The chain employs TRBV21-1 and TRBJ1-5. TRBV21-1 is shown as a pseudogene. The CDR3 totals 16 residues. The CDR3 here is CASSNGGRASNQPQHF. CDR3 DNA sequence: TGTGCCAGCAGCAATGGCGGACGGGCTAGCAATCAGCCCCAGCATTTT.

The J gene is TRBJ1-2, the V gene TRBV6-4; 8 nucleotides match TRBD1. The CDR3 sequence is 16 residues long. Germline V lookup: CDR1 MRHNA, CDR2 SNTAGT. The J segment lost 8 bases and the V segment lost 3 bases, leaving 14 bases of the junction unmatched. The CDR3 DNA is TGTGCCAGCAGTGAAAGGCCCCAGGGGGCTCACAGGGGCTACACCTTC. Encoded protein: CASSERPQGAHRGYTF.

The chain links TRBV7-9 to TRBJ2-7, with D perhaps matching TRBD1 or TRBD2 (5 bases each). Deletions cut 4 bases from V and 4 bases from J, with 11 bases between. This CDR3 has 13 amino acids. The germline V gene has CDR1 SEHNR and CDR2 FQNEAQ (reference sequence). The CDR3 nucleotides are TGTGCCAGCAGCTCCGGGACGGAATACGAGCAGTACTTC. This sequence encodes CASSSGTEYEQYF.

The chain combines TRBV19 with TRBJ1-2, with a weak D call TRBD1 (5 bases). This CDR3 spans 14 amino acids. V lost 6 bases and J lost 2, with 13 bases in between. The germline gives CDR1 LNHDA, CDR2 SQIVND (reference sequence). The chain's CDR3 is CASSTRQHNYGYTF. The CDR3 nucleotides are TGTGCCAGTAGCACTCGACAGCACAACTATGGCTACACCTTC.

The chain employs TRBV14 and TRBJ2-3; no clear D. The germline V gene encodes CDR1 SGHDN and CDR2 FVKESK. V was clipped by 1 base and J by 8 bases, with 10 bases between them. This CDR3 is built from 13 residues. The CDR3 DNA reads as TGTGCCAGCAGCCAAGTAGCCCCCGGTACGCAGTATTTT. Amino acid sequence: CASSQVAPGTQYF.

For the CDR3, the DNA is TGCGCCAGCAGAGCCAGGGCAGCCAAAAACATTCAGTACTTC. This encodes CASRARAAKNIQYF. V gene TRBV5-1 combines with J gene TRBJ2-4, with a tentative D call TRBD1 (5 bases). The CDR3 is 14 amino acids. Germline assignment: CDR1 SGHRS and CDR2 YFSETQ. Trimming took off 5 bases at V and 0 bases at J, with 9 bases between the two ends.

The rearrangement uses TRBV30 and TRBJ1-4; 7 bases line up with TRBD1. CDR1 and CDR2 (germline): GTSNPN, SVGIG (reference sequence). With V trimmed by 4 bases and J by 3 bases, 8 bases remained unmatched. This CDR3 has 15 residues. The CDR3 coding sequence is TGTGCCTGGACCACAGGGGCAGCGGCTAATGAAAAACTGTTTTTT. Amino acid sequence: CAWTTGAAANEKLFF.

The chain carries TRBV7-3 and TRBJ1-1; D is uncertain. Germline V gene data show CDR1 as SGHTA and CDR2 as FQGTGA. The V end was cut by 4 bases, the J end by 5 bases, with 11 bases between. There are 13 residues in the CDR3. CDR3 nucleotides: TGTGCCAGCAGCTCCGAGGTGGGTACTGAAGCTTTCTTT. This sequence encodes CASSSEVGTEAFF.

The chain has TRBV5-5 and TRBJ1-5; no clear D. Trimming pared 4 bases from V and 3 bases from J, leaving 17 bases between. CDR1 and CDR2 (germline): SGHKS, YYEKEE (reference sequence). This CDR3 has 16 residues. This CDR3 reads CASSTLASGDNQPQHF. CDR3 nucleotides: TGTGCCAGCAGCACGCTAGCATCCGGGGACAATCAGCCCCAGCATTTT. Supplemented by reference TRBV5-5 and TRBJ1-5, the full variable domain reads DAGVTQSPTHLIKTRGQQVTLRCSPISGHKSVSWYQQVLGQGPQFIFQYYEKEERGRGNFPDRFSARQFPNYSSELNVNALLLGDSALYLCASSTLASGDNQPQHFGDGTRLSIL.

The chain carries TRBV5-1 and TRBJ2-6; either TRBD1 or TRBD2 may supply D (5 bases each). CDR1 and CDR2 (germline): SGHRS, YFSETQ. The CDR3 consists of 18 residues. V lost 4 bases, J lost 11 bases, and 28 bases lay in between. CDR3 nucleotides: TGCGCCAGCAGCCTAAAAACGACAGTGACTACCGGGTCGGACGTCCTGACTTTC. It encodes CASSLKTTVTTGSDVLTF.

The chain couples TRBV7-6 to TRBJ1-5; TRBD1 matches 7 bases. This CDR3 is built from 14 residues. The V gene's germline CDR1 is SGHVS and CDR2 FNYEAQ. V was pared by 5 bases and J by 6 bases, with 7 bases of the junction left unmatched. The CDR3 sequence: CASSRDSSGQPQHF. CDR3 in DNA: TGTGCCAGCAGCCGGGACAGTAGCGGTCAGCCCCAGCATTTT.

The rearrangement joins TRBV10-3 to TRBJ2-3; no clear D. This CDR3 has 13 residues. The V end lost 6 bases, the J end lost 0 bases, and 7 bases lay between the germline ends. Germline V gene data show CDR1 as ENHRY and CDR2 as SYGVKD. The CDR3 sequence is CAIRASSTDTQYF. As DNA, the CDR3 is TGTGCCATCAGAGCATCTAGCACAGATACGCAGTATTTT.

J is TRBJ2-7 and V is TRBV28, with D possibly matching TRBD1 (7 bases). With 9 bases removed from V and 2 bases from J, the gap between germline ends came to 14 bases. The germline V gene encodes CDR1 MDHEN and CDR2 SYDVKM. The CDR3 consists of 13 residues. CDR3 loop: CASRGTVAYEQYF. Written as DNA, the CDR3 is TGTGCCAGTCGCGGGACAGTAGCCTACGAGCAGTACTTC.

On this clone: Other DNA sequences in the same sample also yield this CDR3. This chain uses TRBV9 with TRBJ1-2; 7 bases agree with TRBD1. V dropped 0 bases and J dropped 0; count of bases not matched to a gene: 2. The length of the CDR3 is 15 residues. The germline V gene encodes CDR1 SGDLS and CDR2 YYNGEE. CDR3 in DNA: TGTGCCAGCAGCGTAGAACAGGGGACTAACTATGGCTACACCTTC. It translates to CASSVEQGTNYGYTF.

The V and J genes are TRBV29-1 and TRBJ1-5; no definite D call. The CDR3 has 8 residues. V lost 1 base to trimming and J lost 15 bases, with 4 bases between them. Looked up from germline, CDR1 is SQVTM and CDR2 is ANQGSEA. The CDR3 bases are TGCAGCGTTGAAGGGGGGCATTTT. Translated, it gives CSVEGGHF.

The sample holds one count of this clone. The chain joins TRBV4-2 to TRBJ2-2; no clear D. Trimming left V 4 bases short and J 6 bases short, with 6 bases between. The CDR3 runs 12 residues. Per the germline V gene, CDR1 is LGHNA and CDR2 is YNFKEQ. The CDR3 reads CASSPGPGELFF. DNA of the CDR3: TGTGCCAGCAGCCCCGGTCCCGGGGAGCTGTTTTTT.

The chain has TRBV28 and TRBJ1-5, with 8 bases fitting TRBD1. In germline, CDR1 is MDHEN, CDR2 SYDVKM. This CDR3 spans 14 amino acids. Trimming cost V 8 bases and J 9 bases; bases outside gene matches: 12. CDR3 sequence reads: CASGQGVSARPQHF. For the CDR3, the DNA is TGTGCCAGCGGACAGGGAGTTTCGGCGAGGCCCCAGCATTTT.

This clone showed up just a few times. The junction shows a germline mismatch at one end, possibly a read error. This chain joins TRBV2 and TRBJ2-1, with D possibly matching TRBD1 (6 bases). The germline V gene has CDR1 SNHLY and CDR2 FYNNEI. This CDR3 region has 12 residues. The CDR3 DNA follows: TGTGCCAGCACTGAAATGGACAGAGAGGAGTTCTTC. It codes for CASTEMDREEFF.

As concerns this clone: Germline and junction disagree at one end, which may indicate a read error. The gene calls are TRBV5-1 and TRBJ1-2; 10 bases are a match to TRBD1. Per germline, CDR1 SGHRS and CDR2 YFSETQ. The CDR3 is 15 amino acids. The chain's CDR3 is CASSPYRDRGWGIAF. The CDR3 DNA reads as TGCGCCAGCAGCCCCTACCGGGACAGGGGATGGGGTATCGCCTTC.

V is TRBV4-1 and J is TRBJ1-2; D is undetermined. Germline loops: CDR1 MGHRA, CDR2 YSYEKL. Trimming left V 2 bases short and J 4 bases short, with 14 bases between. The CDR3 totals 15 residues. The CDR3 is CASSQMTVTAYGYTF. CDR3 sequence (DNA): TGCGCCAGCAGCCAAATGACGGTAACCGCCTATGGCTACACCTTC.

This clone was seen just once. The V call is TRBV11-2, the J call TRBJ2-1, with D unresolved. The germline gives CDR1 SGHAT, CDR2 FQNNGV. V was pared by 6 bases and J by 0 bases, with 15 bases between. The CDR3 is 16 residues long. The CDR3 protein is CASSSMRLSSYNEQFF. In DNA, the CDR3 is TGTGCCAGCAGTTCCATGCGACTCAGCTCCTACAATGAGCAGTTCTTC.

This clone appeared a single time. The chain is built from TRBV2 and TRBJ1-5, with TRBD1 matching 12 bases. Germline V gives CDR1 SNHLY, CDR2 FYNNEI. J lost 2 bases, V lost 6 bases, and 2 bases had no gene match. The CDR3 spans 15 residues. CDR3 nucleotide sequence: TGTGCCAGCAGGGGGACAGGGGGCGGCAATCAGCCCCAGCATTTT. It yields the protein CASRGTGGGNQPQHF. Supplemented by reference TRBV2 and TRBJ1-5, the full variable domain reads EPEVTQTPSHQVTQMGQEVILRCVPISNHLYFYWYRQILGQKVEFLVSFYNNEISEKSEIFDDQFSVERPDGSNFTLKIRSTKLEDSAMYFCASRGTGGGNQPQHFGDGTRLSIL.

The rearrangement joins TRBV4-2 to TRBJ2-7; D gene unclear. This CDR3 has 12 amino acids. Germline CDR1 and CDR2: LGHNA and YNFKEQ. V was shortened by 4 bases and J by 0 bases, with 4 bases between the two germline ends. CDR3 bases: TGTGCCAGCAGCCGACTCTCCTACGAGCAGTACTTC. This sequence encodes CASSRLSYEQYF.